Listed below are T cell receptor beta chains from one sample, sequenced in a study of post-analysis software for immune sequencing data. TCRdb independently ran MiXCR on the PCR reads; one entry per CDR3 protein. The repertoire consists of hundreds of thousands of distinct CDR3 sequences, with 30% occurring once and the leading ten covering around 0.56%. Material for sequencing was blood. All receptors come from a girl aged 5-17 years with multiple sclerosis. CDR3s include the opening cysteine and the closing phenylalanine or tryptophan. The D gene is left open where the match is weak. Some rows mark clone size as missing; the rest say once, few, many or name a class of expanded clone.

abundance | j_gene | v_gene | d_gene | CDR3aa | CDR3nt
- | TRBJ2-7 | TRBV2 | - | CARGGTGASYEQYF | TGTGCCAGGGGGGGGACAGGTGCCTCCTACGAGCAGTACTTC
- | TRBJ2-1 | TRBV12-3/TRBV12-4 | - | CASSLRSSSLHEQFF | TGTGCCAGCAGTTTAAGATCTTCTAGCTTGCATGAGCAGTTCTTC
few | TRBJ2-7 | TRBV6-6 | TRBD1 | CASVGQGSYEQYF | TGTGCCAGCGTGGGACAGGGCTCCTACGAGCAGTACTTC
many | TRBJ2-5 | TRBV29-1 | TRBD2 | CSVDLLGGRALRETQYF | TGCAGCGTTGATCTTCTGGGCGGGAGGGCCCTCCGGGAGACCCAGTACTTC
- | TRBJ2-7 | TRBV10-3 | TRBD1 | CAISGTARAYEQYF | TGTGCCATCAGCGGGACAGCACGAGCCTACGAGCAGTACTTC
few | TRBJ1-2 | TRBV15 | - | CATSRDLAGYSNYGYTF | TGTGCCACCAGCAGAGATCTCGCGGGTTACTCTAACTATGGCTACACCTTC
- | TRBJ2-4 | TRBV7-9 | - | CASSSVALIKNIQYF | TGTGCCAGCAGCTCCGTTGCGCTAATCAAAAACATTCAGTACTTC
- | TRBJ2-1 | TRBV4-1 | - | CASSSRDSGFGQFF | TGCGCCAGCAGCTCCCGGGATAGCGGATTTGGGCAGTTCTTC
few | TRBJ2-7 | TRBV24-1 | - | CATTLKGDRSSYEQYF | TGTGCCACCACCCTGAAGGGCGACCGAAGCTCCTACGAGCAGTACTTC
- | TRBJ2-5 | TRBV5-1 | - | CASSPRGALQETQYF | TGCGCCAGCAGCCCCCGGGGCGCACTTCAAGAGACCCAGTACTTC
few | TRBJ2-7 | TRBV7-2 | TRBD2 | CASSLVAGGQHEQYF | TGTGCCAGCAGCTTAGTGGCGGGAGGGCAGCACGAGCAGTACTTC
- | TRBJ2-1 | TRBV7-2 | TRBD2 | CASSLVFGGGPREQFF | TGTGCCAGCAGCTTAGTTTTTGGCGGGGGACCGCGCGAGCAGTTCTTC
- | TRBJ1-2 | TRBV18 | - | CASSPTGEPHGYTF | TGTGCCAGCTCACCAACCGGGGAGCCCCATGGCTACACCTTC
- | TRBJ2-3 | TRBV11-2 | - | CASSLDPGVSTDTQYF | TGTGCCAGCAGCTTAGATCCGGGCGTGAGCACAGATACGCAGTATTTT
- | TRBJ2-7 | TRBV6-5 | - | CASSPATGWINEQYF | TGTGCCAGCAGTCCCGCAACAGGATGGATCAACGAGCAGTACTTC
- | TRBJ1-2 | TRBV29-1 | - | CSVDPRGSYGYTF | TGCAGCGTTGATCCTCGGGGGTCCTATGGCTACACCTTC
- | TRBJ1-1 | TRBV28 | - | CACSLTREPTEAFF | TGTGCCTGCAGTTTAACGCGGGAGCCCACTGAAGCTTTCTTT
few | TRBJ2-5 | TRBV20-1 | TRBD2 | CSAATSGVINEQYF | TGCAGTGCTGCCACTAGCGGGGTGATCAATGAGCAGTACTTC
few | TRBJ1-1 | TRBV4-3 | TRBD1 | CASSQTGVRTEAFF | TGCGCCAGCAGCCAGACAGGGGTTCGCACTGAAGCTTTCTTT
few | TRBJ2-7 | TRBV10-3 | - | CAISDGNYEQYF | TGTGCCATCAGTGATGGTAACTACGAGCAGTACTTC
- | TRBJ2-1 | TRBV28 | - | CASKGLVIDEQFF | TGTGCCAGCAAGGGATTGGTTATCGATGAGCAGTTCTTC
- | TRBJ1-2 | TRBV11-2 | - | CASSPLRSLPYGYTF | TGTGCCAGCAGCCCATTACGGAGCCTACCCTATGGCTACACCTTC
- | TRBJ1-4 | TRBV3-1 | - | CASSQVSGSPTNEKLFF | TGTGCCAGCAGCCAAGTCTCGGGTTCTCCAACTAATGAAAAACTGTTTTTT